This T cell receptor (beta chain) was recovered during a study of CD8+CD57+ T cells in acquired aplastic anemia. Study as a whole: Average DNA yield from sorted CD4+ and CD8+ cells was approximately 3.2 ug. CD4+ cells from healthy donors averaged roughly 11 million reads.

Overall study results and limits: Patient and control CD8+ Simpson's diversity was not significantly different. The study identified roughly 29 CD8+ CDR3 sequences shared by patients and controls.

Genomic DNA, serving as template, underwent TCR beta VDJ and CDR3 profiling. TCRdb re-derived calls from the reads in MiXCR, one entry per CDR3 protein. The top ten clones hold 2.5% to 3.5% of a sample with about 180,000 distinct CDR3 sequences, 45% to 50% of them seen once. This clonotype appeared many times. Its antigen is still unknown. V was clipped by 2 bases and J by 4 bases; unmatched bases: 2. Germline CDR1 is GTSNPN and CDR2 is SVGIG (reference sequence). The CDR3 loop spans 12 amino acids. The J gene is TRBJ2-7, the V gene TRBV30; 7 nucleotides line up with TRBD2. Sequenced sample: sorted CD4+, CD8+, or CD8+CD57+ T cells (not recorded which) from PBMCs. The clonotype originates from a human donor in good health. CDR3 sequence reads: CAWSHGRYEQYF. In nucleotides, the CDR3 is TGTGCCTGGAGTCACGGGAGGTACGAGCAGTACTTC.